Listed below are T cell receptor beta chains from one sample, sequenced in a study of early T cells in non-severe SARS-CoV-2 infection. TCRdb recomputed calls from the 5' RACE reads with MiXCR, one row per CDR3 protein. The table lists about 70,000 distinct CDR3 sequences, around 5% of them singletons. This material consisted of whole blood, taken at baseline. The receptors derive from an adult who was a healthcare worker with PCR-confirmed SARS-CoV-2 infection or an uninfected control (not recorded which). Each CDR3 is given with its conserved first and last residue. Each record gives: CDR3 length, D gene, J gene, clone size, V gene, CDR3 protein, CDR3 DNA. D genes are given only for firm matches. The listing skips clone size in some rows; elsewhere it reads once, few, many or a size class.

length: 12; D: -; J: TRBJ2-1; size: many; V: TRBV24-1; CDR3: CATSDLKNQAFF; DNA: TGTGCCACCAGTGATTTGAAGAACCAGGCGTTCTTC
length: 13; D: -; J: TRBJ2-1; size: many; V: TRBV10-2; CDR3: CASSEGRAREQFF; DNA: TGCGCCAGCAGTGAGGGCAGGGCTCGTGAGCAGTTCTTC
length: 16; D: -; J: TRBJ2-5; size: many; V: TRBV28; CDR3: CASSSRLRVDQETQYF; DNA: TGTGCCAGCTCTTCCAGACTCAGGGTCGATCAAGAGACCCAGTACTTC
length: 13; D: -; J: TRBJ2-7; size: -; V: TRBV6-5; CDR3: CASSIARFSEQYF; DNA: TGTGCCAGCAGTATCGCGCGGTTTTCCGAGCAGTACTTC
length: 13; D: -; J: TRBJ2-7; size: -; V: TRBV6-1; CDR3: CASTGTKTYEQYF; DNA: TGTGCCAGCACCGGGACAAAGACCTACGAGCAGTACTTC
length: 14; D: -; J: TRBJ2-7; size: many; V: TRBV3-1; CDR3: CASSQDGGSYEQYF; DNA: TGTGCCAGCAGCCAAGATGGGGGTTCCTACGAGCAGTACTTC
length: 18; D: -; J: TRBJ2-1; size: many; V: TRBV7-8; CDR3: CASSLASLGMSSYNEQFF; DNA: TGTGCCAGCAGCTTAGCTAGCCTAGGGATGAGCTCCTACAATGAGCAGTTCTTC
length: 13; D: -; J: TRBJ2-1; size: few; V: TRBV5-1; CDR3: CASALTHLNEQFF; DNA: TGCGCCAGCGCTCTCACTCATCTCAATGAGCAGTTCTTC
length: 17; D: -; J: TRBJ1-3; size: many; V: TRBV11-2; CDR3: CASSLAPQGVSGNTIYF; DNA: TGTGCCAGCAGCTTAGCGCCACAAGGGGTGTCTGGAAACACCATATATTTT
length: 14; D: -; J: TRBJ1-1; size: many; V: TRBV7-9; CDR3: CASSTQSPSTEAFF; DNA: TGTGCCAGCAGCACCCAGAGCCCTAGCACTGAAGCTTTCTTT
length: 13; D: TRBD1; J: TRBJ2-7; size: many; V: TRBV20-1; CDR3: CSASRTGGGEQYF; DNA: TGCAGTGCAAGTCGAACAGGGGGAGGCGAGCAGTACTTC
length: 13; D: -; J: TRBJ1-1; size: many; V: TRBV18; CDR3: CASGRGRDTEAFF; DNA: TGTGCCAGCGGCAGGGGTAGAGACACTGAAGCTTTCTTT
length: 15; D: -; J: TRBJ1-1; size: -; V: TRBV13; CDR3: CASSTPPGMNTEAFF; DNA: TGTGCCAGCAGCACCCCGCCGGGGATGAACACTGAAGCTTTCTTT
length: 11; D: -; J: TRBJ2-4; size: -; V: TRBV5-4; CDR3: CASSLGGGEYF; DNA: TGTGCCAGCAGCTTGGGGGGCGGAGAGTACTTC
length: 12; D: -; J: TRBJ1-1; size: many; V: TRBV11-2; CDR3: CASSFGNTEAFF; DNA: TGTGCCAGCAGCTTCGGAAATACTGAAGCTTTCTTT
length: 17; D: TRBD2; J: TRBJ2-1; size: -; V: TRBV5-1; CDR3: CASSLSTSGAPYNEQFF; DNA: TGCGCCAGCAGCTTGAGCACTAGCGGTGCCCCCTACAATGAGCAGTTCTTC
length: 17; D: TRBD2; J: TRBJ2-1; size: many; V: TRBV29-1; CDR3: CSYRVLGYREGKIEQFF; DNA: TGCAGTTACAGGGTCTTGGGATACCGGGAGGGCAAGATTGAGCAGTTCTTC
length: 16; D: -; J: TRBJ2-1; size: -; V: TRBV24-1; CDR3: CATSDGGRVSYNEQFF; DNA: TGTGCCACCAGTGATGGTGGCAGGGTTTCCTACAATGAGCAGTTCTTC